This TCR beta chain was identified during a study of blood T cells in healthy people across ages. Using a J-beta primer mix together with a sample-barcoded 5' primer, a second PCR was run for about 6 to 11 cycles. Each CDR3 protein is one row after TCRdb ran MiXCR on the 5' RACE reads. The data hold about 800,000 distinct CDR3 sequences, with roughly 25% observed a single time. The V and J ends lost 8 bases and 1 base, in that order; junction bases with no gene match: 2. The CDR3 loop spans 13 amino acids. CDR1 LGHNA and CDR2 YSLEER come from the germline V gene. These data were also reused for a study on T cells of mothers and their children. That source adds: In this cohort, donors were three healthy Caucasian mothers plus their six children.

V and J are TRBV4-3 and TRBJ1-1, with 9 bases identical to TRBD1. The TCR sequence derives from a boy aged 5-17 years in good health. Material for sequencing was blood. CDR3 DNA: TGCGCCAGCGGGGACAGGGCGAACACTGAAGCTTTCTTT. Translation: CASGDRANTEAFF.